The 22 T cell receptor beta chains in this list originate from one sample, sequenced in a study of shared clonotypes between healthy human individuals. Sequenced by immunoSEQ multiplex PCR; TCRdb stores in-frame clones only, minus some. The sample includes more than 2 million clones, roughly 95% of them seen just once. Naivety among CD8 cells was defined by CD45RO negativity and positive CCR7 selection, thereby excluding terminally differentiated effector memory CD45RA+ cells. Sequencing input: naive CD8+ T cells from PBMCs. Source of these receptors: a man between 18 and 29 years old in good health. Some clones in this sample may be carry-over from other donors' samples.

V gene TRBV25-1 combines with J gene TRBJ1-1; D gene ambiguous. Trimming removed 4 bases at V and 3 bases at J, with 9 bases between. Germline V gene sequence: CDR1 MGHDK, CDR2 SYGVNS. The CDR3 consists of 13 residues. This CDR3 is CASSGGGYTEAFF. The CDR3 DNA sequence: TGTGCCAGCAGTGGAGGCGGTTACACTGAAGCTTTCTTT.

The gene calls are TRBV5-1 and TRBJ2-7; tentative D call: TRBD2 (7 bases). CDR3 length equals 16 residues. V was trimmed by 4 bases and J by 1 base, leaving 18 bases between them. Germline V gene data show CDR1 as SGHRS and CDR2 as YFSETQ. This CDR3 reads CASSPGASGPSYEQYF. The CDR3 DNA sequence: TGCGCCAGCAGCCCGGGGGCTAGCGGTCCTTCCTACGAGCAGTACTTC.

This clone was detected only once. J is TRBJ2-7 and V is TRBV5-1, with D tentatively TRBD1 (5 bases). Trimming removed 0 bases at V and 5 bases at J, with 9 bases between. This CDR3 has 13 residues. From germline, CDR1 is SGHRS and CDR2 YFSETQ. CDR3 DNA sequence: TGCGCCAGCAGCTTGGTCCCAGGGAACGAGCAGTACTTC. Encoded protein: CASSLVPGNEQYF.

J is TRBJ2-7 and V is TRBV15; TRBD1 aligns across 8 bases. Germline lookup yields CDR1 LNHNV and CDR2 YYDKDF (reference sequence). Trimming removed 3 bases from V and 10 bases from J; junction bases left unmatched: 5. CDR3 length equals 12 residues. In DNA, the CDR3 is TGTGCCACCAGCAGGACCCAGGGGGCCCAGTACTTC. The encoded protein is CATSRTQGAQYF.

The CDR3 sequence is CASGERTGVHYGYTF. The CDR3 DNA is TGTGCCAGCGGCGAGAGAACAGGGGTACACTATGGCTACACCTTC. The V gene is TRBV6-5, the J gene TRBJ1-2, with 7 bases lining up with TRBD1. The trim removed 8 bases at V and 3 bases at J, leaving 12 bases unmatched. CDR1 and CDR2 (germline): MNHEY, SVGAGI. The CDR3 sequence is 15 residues long.

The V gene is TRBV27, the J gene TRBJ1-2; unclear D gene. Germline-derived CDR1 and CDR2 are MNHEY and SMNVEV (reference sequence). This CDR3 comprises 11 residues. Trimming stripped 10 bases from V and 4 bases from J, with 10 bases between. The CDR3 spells CAIWTVYGYTF. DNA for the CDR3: TGTGCCATCTGGACCGTCTATGGCTACACCTTC.

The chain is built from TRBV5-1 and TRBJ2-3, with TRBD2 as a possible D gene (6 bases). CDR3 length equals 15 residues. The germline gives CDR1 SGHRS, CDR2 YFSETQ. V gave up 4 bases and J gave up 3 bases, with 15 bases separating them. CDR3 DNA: TGCGCCAGCAGCCTAGGGACTTTAAGGACAGATACGCAGTATTTT. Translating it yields CASSLGTLRTDTQYF.

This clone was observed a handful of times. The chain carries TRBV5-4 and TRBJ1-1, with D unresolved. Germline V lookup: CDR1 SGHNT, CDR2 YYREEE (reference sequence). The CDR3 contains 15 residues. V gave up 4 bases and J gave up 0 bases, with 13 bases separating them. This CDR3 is CASSLGPTMNTEAFF. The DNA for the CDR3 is TGTGCCAGCAGCCTCGGACCTACTATGAACACTGAAGCTTTCTTT.

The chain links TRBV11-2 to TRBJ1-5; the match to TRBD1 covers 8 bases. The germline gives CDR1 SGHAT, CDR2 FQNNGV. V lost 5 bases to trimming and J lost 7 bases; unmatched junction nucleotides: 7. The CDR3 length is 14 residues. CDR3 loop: CASSPRDRRQPQHF. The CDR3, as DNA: TGTGCCAGCAGCCCCCGGGACAGGCGGCAGCCCCAGCATTTT.

The CDR3 sequence is CAWDGPGYSYEQYF. CDR3 DNA sequence: TGTGCCTGGGATGGCCCGGGTTACTCCTACGAGCAGTACTTC. This rearrangement joins TRBV30 to TRBJ2-7; D is undetermined. The CDR3 contains 14 residues. The V and J ends lost 5 bases and 0 bases respectively, with 14 bases between them. Germline V lookup: CDR1 GTSNPN, CDR2 SVGIG (reference sequence).

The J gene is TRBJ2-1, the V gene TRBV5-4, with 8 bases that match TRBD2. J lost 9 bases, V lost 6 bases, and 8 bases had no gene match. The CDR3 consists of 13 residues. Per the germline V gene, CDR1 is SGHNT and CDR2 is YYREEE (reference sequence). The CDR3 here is CASMRTSTTEQFF. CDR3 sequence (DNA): TGTGCCAGCATGCGGACTAGCACCACTGAGCAGTTCTTC.

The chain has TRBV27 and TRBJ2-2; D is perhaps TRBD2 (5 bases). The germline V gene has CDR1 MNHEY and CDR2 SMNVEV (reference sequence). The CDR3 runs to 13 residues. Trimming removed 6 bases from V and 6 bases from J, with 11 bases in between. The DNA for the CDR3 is TGTGCCAGCAGCTCGGACGGGGCCGGGGAGCTGTTTTTT. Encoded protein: CASSSDGAGELFF.

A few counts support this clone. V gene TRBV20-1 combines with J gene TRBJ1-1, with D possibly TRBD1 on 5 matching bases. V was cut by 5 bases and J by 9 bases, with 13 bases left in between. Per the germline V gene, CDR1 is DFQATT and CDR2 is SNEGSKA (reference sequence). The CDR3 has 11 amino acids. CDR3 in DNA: TGCAGTGCTCAGGGACTCACCCAAGCTTTCTTT. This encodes CSAQGLTQAFF.

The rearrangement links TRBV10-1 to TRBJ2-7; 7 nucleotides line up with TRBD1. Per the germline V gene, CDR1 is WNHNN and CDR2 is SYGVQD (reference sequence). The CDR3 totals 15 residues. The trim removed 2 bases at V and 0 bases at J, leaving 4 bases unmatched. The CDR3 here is CASSERRDSSYEQYF. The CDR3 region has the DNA TGCGCCAGCAGTGAGAGACGGGACAGCTCCTACGAGCAGTACTTC.

The CDR3 is CAWRELMGGYTF. The CDR3 DNA reads TGTGCCTGGAGGGAGCTTATGGGCGGCTACACCTTC. The V gene is TRBV30, the J gene TRBJ1-2; D gene uncertain. Germline-derived CDR1 and CDR2 are GTSNPN and SVGIG (reference sequence). The ends were cut back, 3 bases at V and 8 bases at J, with 13 bases in the middle. The CDR3 contains 12 residues.

CDR3 region: CASSLPSGWDSGRGYTF. CDR3 in DNA: TGTGCCAGCAGCCTACCAAGTGGTTGGGACTCCGGACGTGGCTACACCTTC. The gene calls are TRBV7-9 and TRBJ1-2; D may be TRBD1 (5 bases). The ends were cut back, 5 bases at V and 7 bases at J, with 26 bases in the middle. The CDR3 covers 17 residues. CDR1 and CDR2 (germline): SEHNR, FQNEAQ (reference sequence).

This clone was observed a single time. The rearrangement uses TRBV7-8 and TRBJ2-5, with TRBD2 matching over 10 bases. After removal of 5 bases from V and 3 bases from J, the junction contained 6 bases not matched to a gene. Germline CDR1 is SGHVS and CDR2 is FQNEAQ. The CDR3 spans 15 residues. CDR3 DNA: TGTGCCAGCAGCCTTGGGCTAGCGGGAGAAGAGACCCAGTACTTC. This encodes CASSLGLAGEETQYF.

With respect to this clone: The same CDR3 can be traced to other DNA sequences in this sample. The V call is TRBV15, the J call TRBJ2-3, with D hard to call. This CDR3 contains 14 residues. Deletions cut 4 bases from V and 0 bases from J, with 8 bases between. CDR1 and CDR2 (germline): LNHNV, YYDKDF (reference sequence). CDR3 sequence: CATSTRRSTDTQYF. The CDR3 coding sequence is TGTGCCACCAGCACTCGCAGGAGCACAGATACGCAGTATTTT.

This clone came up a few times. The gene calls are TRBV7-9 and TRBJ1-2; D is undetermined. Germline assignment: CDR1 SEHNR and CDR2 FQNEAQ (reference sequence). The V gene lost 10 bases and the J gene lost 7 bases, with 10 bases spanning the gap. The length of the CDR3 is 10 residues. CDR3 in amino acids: CATDLTGYTF. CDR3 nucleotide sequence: TGTGCCACCGACTTGACTGGCTACACCTTC.

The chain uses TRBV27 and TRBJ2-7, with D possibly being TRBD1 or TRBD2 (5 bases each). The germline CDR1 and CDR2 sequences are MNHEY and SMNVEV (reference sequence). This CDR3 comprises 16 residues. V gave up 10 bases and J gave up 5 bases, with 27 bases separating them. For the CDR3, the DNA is TGTGCCATCCCCGTCCCGGGACGGAGGTATCCTAACGAGCAGTACTTC. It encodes CAIPVPGRRYPNEQYF.

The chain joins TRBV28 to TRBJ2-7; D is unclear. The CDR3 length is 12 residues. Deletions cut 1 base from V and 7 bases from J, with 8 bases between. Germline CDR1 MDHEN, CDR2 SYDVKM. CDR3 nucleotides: TGTGCCAGCAGTTTATTCGGCCGGGAGCAGTACTTC. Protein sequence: CASSLFGREQYF.

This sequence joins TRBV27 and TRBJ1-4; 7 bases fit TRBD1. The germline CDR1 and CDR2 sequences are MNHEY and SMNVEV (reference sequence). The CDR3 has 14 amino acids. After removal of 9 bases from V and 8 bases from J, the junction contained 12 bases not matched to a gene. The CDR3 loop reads CASSTPGGGEKLFF. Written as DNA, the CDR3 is TGTGCCAGTTCCACTCCAGGGGGAGGGGAAAAACTGTTTTTT.